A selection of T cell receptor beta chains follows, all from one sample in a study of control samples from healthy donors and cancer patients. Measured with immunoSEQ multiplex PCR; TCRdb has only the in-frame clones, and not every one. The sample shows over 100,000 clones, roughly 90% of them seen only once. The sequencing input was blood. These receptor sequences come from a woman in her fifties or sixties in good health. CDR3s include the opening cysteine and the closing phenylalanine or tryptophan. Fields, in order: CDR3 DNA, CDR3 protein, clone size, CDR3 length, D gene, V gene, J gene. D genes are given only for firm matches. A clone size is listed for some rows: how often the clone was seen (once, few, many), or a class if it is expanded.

TGTGCCAGCAGTTGGCAGGGGCACTCTGGAAACACCATATATTTT,CASSWQGHSGNTIYF,-,15,-,TRBV6-6,TRBJ1-3
TGTGCCAGCAGTCTGACTAGCTTGAACACCGGGGAGCTGTTTTTT,CASSLTSLNTGELFF,-,15,TRBD2,TRBV6-2/TRBV6-3,TRBJ2-2
TGTGCCAGCAGACCTCACCCAGGGGTTAGCACTGAAGCTTTCTTT,CASRPHPGVSTEAFF,-,15,-,TRBV6-4,TRBJ1-1
TGTGCCAGCAGCCAACCCCTTCTGGCGAATGAGCAGTTCTTC,CASSQPLLANEQFF,-,14,-,TRBV7-3,TRBJ2-1
TGTGCCTGGAGCGAGCTTGGACAGTTTAATTCTGGAAACACCATATATTTT,CAWSELGQFNSGNTIYF,once,17,-,TRBV30,TRBJ1-3
TGTGCCAGCAGTTACTCGACTACTTTGGCCTATGGCTACACCTTC,CASSYSTTLAYGYTF,-,15,-,TRBV6-5,TRBJ1-2
TGTGCCAGTAGTCTCGTAGCGGGAGGGCTCACAGATACGCAGTATTTT,CASSLVAGGLTDTQYF,-,16,TRBD2,TRBV19,TRBJ2-3
TGTGCCAGCAGTGAATATGGGACAGGGAAGGAAAAACTGTTTTTT,CASSEYGTGKEKLFF,-,15,TRBD1,TRBV25-1,TRBJ1-4
TGTGCCGGAGGTGAAGTCGGGGACGAGCAGTTCTTC,CAGGEVGDEQFF,-,12,-,TRBV19,TRBJ2-1
TGTGCCAGCAGGGCACAGATGAACACTGAAGCTTTCTTT,CASRAQMNTEAFF,-,13,-,TRBV12-3/TRBV12-4,TRBJ1-1
TGTGCCAGCAATCCAAAAAGGACCTTGAACACTGAAGCTTTCTTT,CASNPKRTLNTEAFF,once,15,-,TRBV2,TRBJ1-1
TGCAGCGTTGCCGGACAGGGTGTGAATCAGCCCCAGCATTTT,CSVAGQGVNQPQHF,-,14,TRBD1,TRBV29-1,TRBJ1-5
TGTGCCACCAGCAGAGCGGAGCTCTCGAACACCGGGGAGCTGTTTTTT,CATSRAELSNTGELFF,-,16,-,TRBV15,TRBJ2-2
TGTGCCTGGAGTGTACGAACAGGCGTGAACACCGGGGAGCTGTTTTTT,CAWSVRTGVNTGELFF,-,16,-,TRBV30,TRBJ2-2
TGTGCCAGCCTTGAAAGCCTTGGCCGGAACACTGAAGCTTTCTTT,CASLESLGRNTEAFF,few,15,-,TRBV5-5,TRBJ1-1
TGCGCCAGCAGCTTGGCAGGGGCTTCCTACGAGCAGTACTTC,CASSLAGASYEQYF,-,14,-,TRBV5-1,TRBJ2-7
TGTGCCAGCAGTTACCTGACTAGCGGCCGCTCCTACGAGCAGTACTTC,CASSYLTSGRSYEQYF,-,16,TRBD2,TRBV6-5,TRBJ2-7
TGTGCCAGCAGCTTAGGTAGGGCAGTAGATCAGCCCCAGCATTTT,CASSLGRAVDQPQHF,-,15,-,TRBV7-2,TRBJ1-5
TGTGCCAGCTCACCGGGGACAGGAGCGGACATTCAGTACTTC,CASSPGTGADIQYF,-,14,TRBD1,TRBV18,TRBJ2-4
TGTGCCAGCAGCCAAGACCGGACTAGCGGGAGGAGAAGGAGGGTCAACGAGCAGTACTTC,CASSQDRTSGRRRRVNEQYF,once,20,TRBD2,TRBV3-1/TRBV3-2,TRBJ2-7
TGCGCCAGCAGCAGAAGAGGGAGCGGGTACACAGATACGCAGTATTTT,CASSRRGSGYTDTQYF,-,16,-,TRBV4-1,TRBJ2-3
TGTGCCGTCCTGGGGGCGGGTAGGATTTACAATGAGCAGTTCTTC,CAVLGAGRIYNEQFF,-,15,-,TRBV10-3,TRBJ2-1
TGCGCCAGCAGCTTGGGTCCGAGACAGGGGGAGCAGTTCTTC,CASSLGPRQGEQFF,once,14,TRBD1,TRBV5-1,TRBJ2-1
TGTGCCAGCAGCTTACCCTCCCAGGGATTGCGAAACACCATATATTTT,CASSLPSQGLRNTIYF,-,16,-,TRBV7-9,TRBJ1-3
TGCGCCAGCAGACCGAGGGTGACTAATGAAAAACTGTTTTTT,CASRPRVTNEKLFF,-,14,-,TRBV4-1,TRBJ1-4
TGCGCCAGCAGCTGGGGGACCGCAGGAAACACCATATATTTT,CASSWGTAGNTIYF,-,14,-,TRBV5-1,TRBJ1-3
TGTGCCAGCTCACCTGACGAGAGGGGGTTGGAGACCCAGTACTTC,CASSPDERGLETQYF,-,15,-,TRBV18,TRBJ2-5
TGTGCCAGCAGTTCCGGGAGCTTTCGGAATCAGCCCCAGCATTTT,CASSSGSFRNQPQHF,medium-sized,15,-,TRBV6-2/TRBV6-3,TRBJ1-5
TGCAGCGTCGTGGAAGGGGATACGCAGTATTTT,CSVVEGDTQYF,-,11,-,TRBV29-1,TRBJ2-3
TGTGCCAGCAGTTTCTCCGAGAAAGATACGCAGTATTTT,CASSFSEKDTQYF,-,13,-,TRBV6-2/TRBV6-3,TRBJ2-3
TGTGCCAGCAGTGACCCGATGGTTCGGATAGGGGAGCTGTTTTTT,CASSDPMVRIGELFF,once,15,-,TRBV25-1,TRBJ2-2
TGTGCCAGCAGCTTAGTGCCGGATACGCAGTATTTT,CASSLVPDTQYF,-,12,-,TRBV7-2,TRBJ2-3
TGTGCCAGCAGCGCCCACCCTCTCACAGATACGCAGTATTTT,CASSAHPLTDTQYF,-,14,-,TRBV9,TRBJ2-3
TGTGCCAGCAGTGAATTCACCACAGATACGCAGTATTTT,CASSEFTTDTQYF,once,13,-,TRBV25-1,TRBJ2-3
TGTGCCAGCAGTTTATCCGGGACAGGGGGCTATGGCTACACCTTC,CASSLSGTGGYGYTF,once,15,TRBD1,TRBV27,TRBJ1-2
TGTGCCAGCAGCATGGGCCAGGGGATTGGGCCGAACACTGAAGCTTTCTTT,CASSMGQGIGPNTEAFF,-,17,-,TRBV5-5,TRBJ1-1
TGTGCCAGCAGTTACGGGACTCATATAGCCAAAAACATTCAGTACTTC,CASSYGTHIAKNIQYF,-,16,-,TRBV6-5,TRBJ2-4
TGTGCCAGTAGTAAACAGGGCAATAAGAATGAAAAACTGTTTTTT,CASSKQGNKNEKLFF,-,15,-,TRBV19,TRBJ1-4
TGTGCCAGCAGCTTCAATGGACTAGTAGGAGATACGCAGTATTTT,CASSFNGLVGDTQYF,few,15,TRBD2,TRBV7-3,TRBJ2-3
TGTGCCTGGAGTGACAGAACTCGCCGAGAGATAACTGGAAACACCATATATTTT,CAWSDRTRREITGNTIYF,-,18,-,TRBV30,TRBJ1-3
TGTGCCAGCAGTCCAGGACAGGGACGCGGAGCTTTCTTT,CASSPGQGRGAFF,-,13,TRBD1,TRBV6-5,TRBJ1-1
TGTGCCAGCAGTAAAACCGGGGGGGCTTCGGGCACCGGGGAGCTGTTTTTT,CASSKTGGASGTGELFF,-,17,TRBD2,TRBV11-2,TRBJ2-2
TGCGCCAGCAGCTACCCGGACGTTTATGGCTACACCTTC,CASSYPDVYGYTF,-,13,-,TRBV5-1,TRBJ1-2
TGTGCCAGCGGGAGAGCCAGGGGAAATTCACCCCTCCACTTT,CASGRARGNSPLHF,-,14,-,TRBV6-5,TRBJ1-6
TGTGCCATCAGTGCAAGGACAGGGGATGAGCAGTTCTTC,CAISARTGDEQFF,few,13,TRBD1,TRBV10-3,TRBJ2-1
TGTGCCAGCAGTCCAAACCCACCTGGACGGGCTTTCTTT,CASSPNPPGRAFF,-,13,-,TRBV7-2,TRBJ1-1
TGTGCCAGCAGCCACAGGGAAGCTATAGATACGCAGTATTTT,CASSHREAIDTQYF,-,14,-,TRBV7-9,TRBJ2-3
TGTGCCAGCAGCCAAGAGCAGACCGACTACGAGCAGTACTTC,CASSQEQTDYEQYF,few,14,-,TRBV4-2,TRBJ2-7
TGTGCCAGCAGCGCCCGAACCCAAAAACCTTCCACAGATACGCAGTATTTT,CASSARTQKPSTDTQYF,once,17,-,TRBV7-2,TRBJ2-3
TGTGCCAGCAGCAAAGAAGATCAGGGGGATTCAGGAAACACCATATATTTT,CASSKEDQGDSGNTIYF,-,17,-,TRBV21-1,TRBJ1-3
TGTGCCAGCAGCTTGCGGGACAGAGCCATGAACACTGAAGCTTTCTTT,CASSLRDRAMNTEAFF,few,16,TRBD1,TRBV7-4,TRBJ1-1
TGTGCCAGCAGCCAAACCGGGACTAGCCGTTTAGATACGCAGTATTTT,CASSQTGTSRLDTQYF,-,16,TRBD2,TRBV9,TRBJ2-3
TGTGCCAGCAGCTTAAATCAAATCTCCTACAATGAGCAGTTCTTC,CASSLNQISYNEQFF,-,15,-,TRBV7-8,TRBJ2-1
TGTGCCAGCAGCTTTTTTCCGGCGGGAGGGCCAGATACGCAGTATTTT,CASSFFPAGGPDTQYF,once,16,TRBD2,TRBV11-2,TRBJ2-3
TGTGCCAGCTCCCCACTGGGACCGAGCAATCAGCCCCAGCATTTT,CASSPLGPSNQPQHF,-,15,-,TRBV18,TRBJ1-5
TGTGCCAGCAGCGTAGCTGGATTGGAGGTAGCTTTCTTT,CASSVAGLEVAFF,-,13,-,TRBV9,TRBJ1-1
TGTGCCAGCAGTTGGGGGGGTTTCAATCAGCCCCAGCATTTT,CASSWGGFNQPQHF,-,14,-,TRBV27,TRBJ1-5
TGTGCCAGCCATCCCGGGACAGGGATCTCTATCTCGCAGTACTTC,CASHPGTGISISQYF,-,15,TRBD1,TRBV25-1,TRBJ2-7
TGTGCCAGTAGTATCCTAGCGGGAGGGGCAGATACGCAGTATTTT,CASSILAGGADTQYF,-,15,TRBD2,TRBV19,TRBJ2-3
TGTGCCAGCAGCACGGAACCGGGACAGGGCTCCTACGAGCAGTACTTC,CASSTEPGQGSYEQYF,once,16,-,TRBV21-1,TRBJ2-7